Here is one TCR beta chain with its context. Its target is unknown. The repertoire was sequenced with immunoSEQ multiplex PCR; TCRdb's copy has only in-frame clones and lacks some. The repertoire holds around 86,000 clones, approximately 86% seen once, with 15% to 20% in the top ten. This specimen belongs to a study of Ad26.COV2.S vaccination and SARS-CoV-2 variants. Study-wide findings and caveats: The placebo group had lower spike-specific TCR breadth than the vaccine recipients did. Measurement of non-spike TCR breadth gave similar results in vaccine and placebo recipients. After vaccination, reports described spike-specific CD8+ and CD4+ T cell responses as showing substantial breadth. The TCR breadth and depth analyses may have produced an underestimate of total T cell responses.

The CDR3 spans 17 residues. The V end was cut by 4 bases, the J end by 8 bases, with 26 bases between. The germline V gene encodes CDR1 SGHVS and CDR2 FQNEAQ. The V and J genes are TRBV7-8 and TRBJ1-2, with D perhaps matching TRBD1 (6 bases). The TCR was taken from a human donor who had recovered from COVID-19. Sequenced here: peripheral blood, sampled after recovery from COVID-19. The CDR3 DNA reads TGTGCCAGCAGCTCGCGGGTCGGGACAAACGGGAAAAACGGCTACACCTTC. Translated: CASSSRVGTNGKNGYTF. Full variable domain (rest looked up from reference TRBV7-8 and TRBJ1-2): GAGVSQSPRYKVAKRGQDVALRCDPISGHVSLFWYQQALGQGPEFLTYFQNEAQLDKSGLPSDRFFAERPEGSVSTLKIQRTQQEDSAVYLCASSSRVGTNGKNGYTFGSGTRLTVV.